A selection of T cell receptor beta chains follows, all from one sample in a study of T cells in Graves' hyperthyroidism and ophthalmopathy. Via MiXCR, TCRdb re-called the multiplex PCR reads, giving one row per CDR3 protein. Among roughly 650,000 distinct CDR3 sequences, roughly a sixth were seen once, and the ten largest hold approximately 3.5%. The sequenced material came from blood. All receptors come from a woman aged 40 to 49 with Graves' ophthalmopathy. The CDR3 runs from the conserved cysteine through the conserved F or W. The D gene is left open where the match is weak. The size of a clone is reported for some rows only, either as once, few or many, or as a class for expanded clones.

CASRPMEGNTEAFF	TGTGCCAGCAGACCCATGGAGGGAAACACTGAAGCTTTCTTT	TRBJ1-1	many	TRBV6-1	-
CASSLVGFQAFF	TGTGCCAGCAGCTTAGTGGGGTTCCAAGCTTTCTTT	TRBJ1-1	-	TRBV7-2	-
CASSPTREASGKNGNEQFF	TGTGCCAGCAGCCCGACGCGGGAGGCTAGCGGGAAGAATGGAAATGAGCAGTTCTTC	TRBJ2-1	-	TRBV13	TRBD2
CASTAQNTGELFF	TGTGCCAGCACGGCCCAGAACACCGGGGAGCTGTTTTTT	TRBJ2-2	many	TRBV2	-
CASSYRGATNEKLFF	TGTGCCAGCAGTTACCGGGGGGCCACTAATGAAAAACTGTTTTTT	TRBJ1-4	few	TRBV6-5	-
CASRLDRDPGANVLTF	TGTGCCAGCAGACTGGACAGGGACCCTGGGGCCAACGTCCTGACTTTC	TRBJ2-6	-	TRBV6-9	TRBD1
CASRYEAGTARSEQYF	TGTGCCAGCAGATACGAAGCCGGGACAGCCCGTTCCGAGCAGTACTTC	TRBJ2-7	many	TRBV28	TRBD1
CASSDSGREQETQYF	TGTGCCAGCAGTGATAGCGGGAGGGAGCAAGAGACCCAGTACTTC	TRBJ2-5	-	TRBV12-3/TRBV12-4	TRBD2
CASSSLGEAFF	TGTGCCAGCAGTTCGCTCGGTGAAGCTTTCTTT	TRBJ1-1	many	TRBV7-9	-
CASSQGFGRDSYGYTF	TGTGCCAGCAGCCAAGGGTTCGGCAGGGACTCATATGGCTACACCTTC	TRBJ1-2	many	TRBV3-1	-
CASSFGWNQPQHF	TGTGCCAGCAGCTTTGGGTGGAATCAGCCCCAGCATTTT	TRBJ1-5	few	TRBV7-9	-
CASSLSGQPSYEQYF	TGTGCCAGCAGTTTATCTGGACAGCCATCCTACGAGCAGTACTTC	TRBJ2-7	many	TRBV27	-
CASSPPTRRYEQFF	TGTGCCAGCTCACCACCGACTAGAAGGTACGAGCAGTTCTTC	TRBJ2-1	many	TRBV18	-
CASSSRQGPRETQYF	TGTGCCAGCAGCTCTAGACAGGGCCCCCGAGAGACCCAGTACTTC	TRBJ2-5	many	TRBV11-2	TRBD1
CASSVAGYTGELFF	TGTGCCAGCAGCGTAGCGGGGTACACCGGGGAGCTGTTTTTT	TRBJ2-2	many	TRBV7-6	TRBD2
CASSERGQAAYEQYF	TGTGCCAGCAGTGAGAGGGGCCAGGCGGCCTACGAGCAGTACTTC	TRBJ2-7	many	TRBV2	-
CASSHLGGELFF	TGCGCCAGCAGCCACTTGGGCGGGGAGCTGTTTTTT	TRBJ2-2	-	TRBV4-1	-
CASSLGGLAVQPYEQYF	TGCGCCAGCAGCTTGGGGGGACTAGCGGTCCAGCCCTACGAGCAGTACTTC	TRBJ2-7	many	TRBV5-1	TRBD2
CACRQQPGTDTQYF	TGTGCCTGTAGACAGCAGCCGGGGACAGATACGCAGTATTTT	TRBJ2-3	few	TRBV30	-
CASSQDSGTGFSDTQYF	TGTGCCAGCAGCCAGGACTCCGGGACAGGCTTTTCAGATACGCAGTATTTT	TRBJ2-3	-	TRBV7-9	TRBD1
CATSRQQGHGYTF	TGTGCCACCAGCAGACAACAGGGCCATGGCTACACCTTC	TRBJ1-2	many	TRBV15	-
CASSPKWGSTDTQYF	TGCGCCAGCAGCCCGAAGTGGGGTAGCACAGATACGCAGTATTTT	TRBJ2-3	-	TRBV4-1	-
CASSLRGGADEAFF	TGCGCCAGCAGCTTACGGGGTGGAGCAGATGAAGCTTTCTTT	TRBJ1-1	many	TRBV5-1	-
CASSPMTPKVQFF	TGTGCCAGCAGTCCTATGACTCCCAAGGTGCAGTTCTTC	TRBJ2-1	many	TRBV28	-
CSARYSGRLGYEQYF	TGCAGTGCCCGTTATAGCGGGAGATTAGGGTACGAGCAGTACTTC	TRBJ2-7	-	TRBV20-1	TRBD2
CASMSSGANVLTF	TGTGCCAGCATGTCCTCTGGGGCCAACGTCCTGACTTTC	TRBJ2-6	many	TRBV2	-
CASRRQRGASTDTQYF	TGTGCCAGCAGAAGGCAGCGGGGGGCGTCCACAGATACGCAGTATTTT	TRBJ2-3	-	TRBV7-2	TRBD2
CATRQGGTGEKLFF	TGTGCCACCAGACAGGGAGGGACTGGTGAAAAACTGTTTTTT	TRBJ1-4	few	TRBV27	TRBD1
CSAREAGDSEKLFF	TGCAGTGCTAGAGAAGCGGGGGACAGTGAAAAACTGTTTTTT	TRBJ1-4	few	TRBV20-1	TRBD1
CTSSPSTVNEKLFF	TGCACCAGCAGCCCGTCGACAGTGAATGAAAAACTGTTTTTT	TRBJ1-4	few	TRBV5-1	-
CAWSEGIPLETQYF	TGTGCCTGGAGTGAGGGCATCCCCCTGGAGACCCAGTACTTC	TRBJ2-5	many	TRBV30	-
CASSSREGGTDTQYF	TGCGCCAGCAGCAGCCGGGAGGGCGGGACAGATACGCAGTATTTT	TRBJ2-3	-	TRBV4-1	TRBD2
CATRTGVAGTEAFF	TGTGCCACCAGGACAGGGGTGGCGGGGACTGAAGCTTTCTTT	TRBJ1-1	-	TRBV15	TRBD1
CASSLVSGSGNEQFF	TGCGCCAGCAGCTTGGTTAGCGGGAGCGGCAATGAGCAGTTCTTC	TRBJ2-1	many	TRBV5-1	TRBD2
CSVNPAGRRTTEAFF	TGCAGCGTTAACCCCGCCGGCAGGAGGACCACTGAAGCTTTCTTT	TRBJ1-1	few	TRBV29-1	-
CASSHYNSPLHF	TGTGCCAGCTCACATTATAATTCACCCCTCCACTTT	TRBJ1-6	many	TRBV18	-
CASSPTGEAQYF	TGTGCCAGCAGCCCGACAGGAGAAGCGCAGTATTTT	TRBJ2-3	-	TRBV13	-
CASSARQTQETQYF	TGTGCCAGCAGCGCACGACAGACCCAAGAGACCCAGTACTTC	TRBJ2-5	many	TRBV2	-
CASTGGRGSYNEQFF	TGTGCCAGCACCGGGGGCAGGGGGTCCTACAATGAGCAGTTCTTC	TRBJ2-1	-	TRBV6-1	-
CASSFGVSSYNSPLHF	TGTGCCAGCAGTTTTGGGGTGAGCTCCTATAATTCACCCCTCCACTTT	TRBJ1-6	-	TRBV12-3/TRBV12-4	-
CASSQSGARNTIYF	TGTGCCAGCAGCCAATCGGGGGCGAGAAACACCATATATTTT	TRBJ1-3	few	TRBV13	-
CSARGDSINTEAFF	TGCAGTGCTAGAGGGGACAGCATTAACACTGAAGCTTTCTTT	TRBJ1-1	few	TRBV20-1	TRBD1
CSVVQDTEAFF	TGCAGCGTTGTGCAAGACACTGAAGCTTTCTTT	TRBJ1-1	-	TRBV29-1	-
CASRIRGGATDTQYF	TGTGCCAGCAGGATTCGGGGGGGGGCCACAGATACGCAGTATTTT	TRBJ2-3	-	TRBV6-2/TRBV6-3	TRBD2
CSARDYTDTQYF	TGCAGTGCGAGGGACTACACAGATACGCAGTATTTT	TRBJ2-3	many	TRBV20-1	TRBD2
CASSVVGGRAGSEQFF	TGTGCCAGCAGCGTAGTCGGAGGGAGGGCCGGGAGTGAGCAGTTCTTC	TRBJ2-1	few	TRBV9	TRBD2
CASSVEPTKGNEQFF	TGTGCCAGCAGCGTAGAGCCCACCAAAGGCAATGAGCAGTTCTTC	TRBJ2-1	-	TRBV9	-
CASSFLSIRGAHIPRGYTF	TGTGCCAGCAGTTTCTTGTCCATAAGGGGAGCCCATATTCCGCGTGGCTACACCTTC	TRBJ1-2	-	TRBV28	-
CSVLRDSDRGGQFF	TGCAGTGTCCTCCGGGACAGCGACCGTGGAGGGCAGTTCTTC	TRBJ2-1	many	TRBV20-1	TRBD1
CASSLATGLDGSEQFF	TGCGCCAGCAGCTTGGCCACTGGACTGGATGGGAGTGAGCAGTTCTTC	TRBJ2-1	-	TRBV5-1	-
CASSSGVDNEKLFF	TGTGCCAGCAGTTCAGGGGTGGACAATGAAAAACTGTTTTTT	TRBJ1-4	few	TRBV7-9	-
CASSDTLTGGAFF	TGTGCCAGCAGCGATACTTTGACAGGCGGCGCTTTCTTT	TRBJ1-1	many	TRBV2	-
CATGQTDEQFF	TGCGCCACCGGACAGACCGATGAGCAGTTCTTC	TRBJ2-1	few	TRBV4-1	-